This TCR beta chain was documented in a study of molecular identifiers for immune sequencing clone quantification (dated by TCRdb to the late 2010s). In terms of the full investigation: In a replicate experiment, RNA from about 21,000 or 97,000 naive CD8 T cells was split into five aliquots, four of which were sequenced. This methods study used CD8 T cells to benchmark TCR RNA copy counting and molecular-identifier clustering-based TCR repertoire sequencing (MIDCIRS).

CDR1 and CDR2 were assigned from the germline V gene as MGHRA and YSYEKL. From its cysteine to its phenylalanine, the CDR3 spans 15 amino acids. The entry retains the CDR3 DNA only, 45 bases that are in frame from base 1. Trimming removed 1 base from V and 2 bases from J; the gene matches leave 3 bases unexplained. Libraries of naive CD8 T cells were generated from about 19,000 to 1,100,000 sorted cells, with 10%, 30% or 50% of the purified RNA used. Naive CD8 T cells were FACS-sorted as CD8+CD4-CCR7+CD45RA+ on a BD FACSAria II into RLT Plus buffer. Detection sensitivity was tested by spiking Jurkat RNA equal to 9 to 10 TCR copies' worth into samples containing roughly 19,000-1,100,000 naive CD8 T cells. Enrichment of CD8 T cells was performed with RosetteSep CD8+ T Cell Enrichment Cocktail and Ficoll-Paque, after which ACK red cell lysis was carried out. Library method: PCR. Sequenced on an Illumina HiSeq 4000. Bulk TCR libraries were made following a previously described method, with the TCR primers given in Table S5. Total RNA was purified with the Qiagen AllPrep DNA/RNA kit. Before analysis, reads from multiple sequencing runs of the same library were pooled. The study's own analysis went as follows. Reads were retained only if their TCR constant sequence matched exactly, and those retained reads were trimmed to 150 nt and grouped according to their 12-nt molecular barcodes. Within each barcode group, reads were sub-clustered at a 15% Levenshtein threshold, and quality-weighted consensus sequences were built per RNA molecule. Non-functional sequences were filtered out, along with any lower-count sequence sitting one edit away from another sequence. Barcode sub-clusters with fewer than 20% of the maximum read count were removed, based on fitting two negative binomial distributions. In-frame beta chains were kept once TCRdb had trimmed the public reads at Q25 with fastp and called clones with MiXCR. Every distinct CDR3 protein forms one entry, paired with its most common genes and DNA. TCRdb's processing, not the study's, gives the V and J calls here. For this sample there are approximately 670,000 distinct CDR3 sequences; approximately 20% appear just once. The ten largest account for 0.75% to 0.95% of the sample.

Study-level results and caveats: When barcode sub-clustering was omitted, TCR diversity was inflated by chimeric consensus sequences, with chimeras reaching as high as 47%. Even against a background of about 960,000 naive CD8 T cells, spiked-in Jurkat TCR RNA amounting to a single cell's worth was reported to be detectable. The sizes of highly expanded clones could end up underestimated when identical TCR molecules share a barcode. The naive libraries included spiked-in Jurkat TCR RNA (more than nine copies' worth), and this Jurkat TCR RNA is not part of the donor repertoire. In CMV-specific effector cells, clones with more than 20 RNA copies contained over 98% of molecules, whereas in naive cells such clones contained under 1% of molecules. About 3 recovered TCR RNA copies per cell were obtained by modeling, versus about 10 by digital PCR, implying a capture efficiency of 25% to 30%.

This clonotype appeared many times. The target of this receptor is not known. The sample holds no much larger clone one base away, and base qualities are not on file. The specimen was naive CD8+ T cells from blood, with Jurkat cell RNA spiked in. According to the study, the label for this sample's cell subset or site signals: FACS-sorted CD8+CD4-CCR7+CD45RA+ naive T cells. Here the chain combines TRBV4-1 and TRBJ1-1; 8 central bases correspond to TRBD1. The clonotype originates from a human donor in good health. Some libraries in this study had Jurkat cell RNA spiked in. DNA sequence: TGCGCCAGCAGCCAAGGAGGACAGGGAAACACTGAAGCTTTCTTT. It encodes CASSQGGQGNTEAFF.